The rows below give T cell receptor beta chains drawn from one sample of a study of blood T cell repertoires in COVID-19. Profiled with immunoSEQ multiplex PCR; TCRdb holds only in-frame clones, not every one. The sample lists 95,000 to 110,000 clones; 80% to 90% were seen once. Sample: peripheral blood. These receptor sequences come from a human donor in a cohort sampled during active COVID-19. Both conserved end residues are part of each CDR3. D genes are given only for firm matches. Clone sizes are given selectively: once, few, many, or a class where the clone is expanded.

d_gene: .; abundance: few; v_gene: TRBV4-1; j_gene: TRBJ1-5; CDR3aa: CASSHDRGGWQPQHF; CDR3nt: TGCGCCAGCAGCCATGACCGGGGGGGTTGGCAGCCCCAGCATTTT
d_gene: .; abundance: .; v_gene: TRBV30; j_gene: TRBJ2-7; CDR3aa: CAWGGEGYEQYF; CDR3nt: TGTGCCTGGGGGGGAGAAGGCTACGAGCAGTACTTC
d_gene: TRBD2; abundance: .; v_gene: TRBV27; j_gene: TRBJ2-3; CDR3aa: CATGTSGYTQYF; CDR3nt: TGTGCCACCGGGACTAGCGGATATACGCAGTATTTT
d_gene: TRBD2; abundance: once; v_gene: TRBV7-6; j_gene: TRBJ2-2; CDR3aa: CASSPLAGSNTGELFF; CDR3nt: TGTGCCAGCAGCCCTTTAGCGGGTTCGAACACCGGGGAGCTGTTTTTT
d_gene: .; abundance: .; v_gene: TRBV27; j_gene: TRBJ1-2; CDR3aa: CASSVRPLEIGYTF; CDR3nt: TGTGCCAGCAGCGTCAGGCCCCTCGAAATAGGCTACACCTTC
d_gene: .; abundance: .; v_gene: TRBV28; j_gene: TRBJ1-1; CDR3aa: CASSLKGLSEAFF; CDR3nt: TGTGCCAGCAGTTTAAAGGGGTTGTCTGAAGCTTTCTTT
d_gene: TRBD1; abundance: .; v_gene: TRBV6-2/TRBV6-3; j_gene: TRBJ1-1; CDR3aa: CASSYSGTDTEAFF; CDR3nt: TGTGCCAGCAGTTACTCCGGGACAGACACTGAAGCTTTCTTT
d_gene: TRBD1; abundance: .; v_gene: TRBV9; j_gene: TRBJ2-2; CDR3aa: CASSVGGQGSTGELFF; CDR3nt: TGTGCCAGCAGCGTAGGGGGACAGGGCAGCACCGGGGAGCTGTTTTTT
d_gene: .; abundance: .; v_gene: TRBV11-2; j_gene: TRBJ1-1; CDR3aa: CARAGRGNTEAFF; CDR3nt: TGTGCCCGGGCGGGCCGGGGGAACACTGAAGCTTTCTTT
d_gene: .; abundance: .; v_gene: TRBV7-3; j_gene: TRBJ1-1; CDR3aa: CASSLNGGLNTEAFF; CDR3nt: TGTGCCAGCAGCTTAAACGGGGGTCTGAACACTGAAGCTTTCTTT
d_gene: .; abundance: .; v_gene: TRBV5-6; j_gene: TRBJ2-7; CDR3aa: CASSLGGKYEQYF; CDR3nt: TGTGCCAGCAGCTTGGGCGGGAAGTACGAGCAGTACTTC
d_gene: TRBD1; abundance: .; v_gene: TRBV5-4; j_gene: TRBJ1-4; CDR3aa: CASSSGKDRGLKLFF; CDR3nt: TGTGCCAGCAGCTCGGGCAAGGACAGGGGTTTAAAACTGTTTTTT
d_gene: TRBD2; abundance: .; v_gene: TRBV6-5; j_gene: TRBJ2-7; CDR3aa: CASRNSGGASGEQYF; CDR3nt: TGTGCCAGCCGTAACAGCGGGGGGGCCTCTGGCGAGCAGTACTTC
d_gene: .; abundance: .; v_gene: TRBV6-5; j_gene: TRBJ2-7; CDR3aa: CASSYSHAGQVEQYF; CDR3nt: TGTGCCAGCAGTTACTCTCACGCAGGGCAGGTCGAGCAGTACTTC
d_gene: TRBD1; abundance: once; v_gene: TRBV7-3; j_gene: TRBJ1-5; CDR3aa: CASSLLTGVGPQHF; CDR3nt: TGTGCCAGCAGCCTACTAACAGGGGTAGGGCCCCAGCATTTT
d_gene: TRBD1; abundance: once; v_gene: TRBV6-5; j_gene: TRBJ1-2; CDR3aa: CASTWTGKNYGYTF; CDR3nt: TGTGCCAGCACTTGGACAGGGAAGAACTATGGCTACACCTTC
d_gene: TRBD1; abundance: .; v_gene: TRBV19; j_gene: TRBJ2-1; CDR3aa: CASTPGQGIYNEQFF; CDR3nt: TGTGCCAGTACCCCGGGACAGGGAATCTACAATGAGCAGTTCTTC
d_gene: .; abundance: .; v_gene: TRBV4-2; j_gene: TRBJ2-3; CDR3aa: CASSQPTSPDTQYF; CDR3nt: TGTGCCAGCAGCCAACCGACTAGTCCAGATACGCAGTATTTT